Described below is a single T cell receptor beta chain sequence and its context. Antigen unknown. The data were obtained in a study of cytomegalovirus exposure and HLA in healthy donors. Study-wide results and caveats: Associated with HLA alleles at 0.05 false discovery rate in a later analysis were over 15,000 TCR beta sequences.

V was clipped by 0 bases and J by 10 bases; unmatched bases: 5. CDR1 and CDR2 from the germline V gene are SGHNT and YYREEE (reference sequence). The CDR3 length is 14 residues. Primers: 60 Vbeta forward and 13 Jbeta reverse. The data were produced by immunoSEQ multiplex PCR, yet TCRdb's version contains in-frame clones alone and is incomplete. The table has more than 100,000 clones, around two thirds seen once. Input material: PBMCs. The TCR originated in a woman in her thirties or forties in good health and CMV-seropositive. The J gene is TRBJ2-1, the V gene TRBV5-4; 9 bases are shared with TRBD2. CDR3: CASSLEAGGHEQFF. The CDR3 nucleotides read TGTGCCAGCAGCTTGGAAGCGGGGGGACACGAGCAGTTCTTC.